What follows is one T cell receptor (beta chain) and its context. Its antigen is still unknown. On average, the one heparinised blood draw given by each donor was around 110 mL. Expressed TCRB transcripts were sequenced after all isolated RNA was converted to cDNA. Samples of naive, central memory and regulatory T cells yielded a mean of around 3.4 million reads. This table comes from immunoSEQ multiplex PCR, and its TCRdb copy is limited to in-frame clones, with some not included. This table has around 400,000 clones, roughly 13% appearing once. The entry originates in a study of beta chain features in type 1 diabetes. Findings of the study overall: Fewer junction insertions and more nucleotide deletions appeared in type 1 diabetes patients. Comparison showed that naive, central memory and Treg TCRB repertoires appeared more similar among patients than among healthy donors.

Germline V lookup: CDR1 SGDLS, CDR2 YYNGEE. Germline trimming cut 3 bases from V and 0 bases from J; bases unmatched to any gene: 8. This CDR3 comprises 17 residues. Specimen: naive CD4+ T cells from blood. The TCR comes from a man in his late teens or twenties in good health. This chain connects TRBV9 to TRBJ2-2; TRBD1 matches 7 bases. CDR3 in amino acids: CASSARLGQANTGELFF. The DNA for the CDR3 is TGTGCCAGCAGCGCTCGTCTCGGACAGGCGAACACCGGGGAGCTGTTTTTT.